The 5 T cell receptor beta chains presented below share a single source sample, sequenced in a study of graft-versus-host responses after intestinal transplantation. The graft tissue was processed, and this released both intraepithelial and lamina propria lymphocytes. Repertoires were generated with immunoSEQ multiplex PCR, while TCRdb's copy carries only in-frame clones and drops some. The sample carries around 1,800 clones, about 83% recorded once. Source: ileum tissue, taken 12 days after intestinal transplant. All receptors come from a human patient who received an intestinal transplant, so some T cells may come from the graft donor.

The chain couples TRBV5-4 to TRBJ1-4; 7 bases are a match to TRBD1. Germline V gene sequence: CDR1 SGHNT, CDR2 YYREEE (reference sequence). The CDR3 loop spans 15 amino acids. After removal of 0 bases from V and 5 bases from J, the junction contained 4 bases not matched to a gene. The CDR3 loop reads CASSLETGSNEKLFF. The CDR3 nucleotides are TGTGCCAGCAGCTTGGAGACAGGGTCGAATGAAAAACTGTTTTTT.

CDR3 in DNA: TGTGCCAGCAGTGGAAGCCCCTTTACATCTACTAACTATGGCTACACCTTC. Translating it yields CASSGSPFTSTNYGYTF. The chain joins TRBV2 to TRBJ1-2; D unresolved. The CDR3 has 17 amino acids. V was clipped by 4 bases and J by 0 bases, with 18 bases between them. The germline V gene has CDR1 SNHLY and CDR2 FYNNEI.

V usage is TRBV19 and J usage is TRBJ2-5; 12 bases agree with TRBD1. V gave up 3 bases and J gave up 3 bases; unmatched junction bases: 2. Looked up from germline, CDR1 is LNHDA and CDR2 is SQIVND (reference sequence). The CDR3 sequence is 15 residues long. CDR3 residues: CASSMGQGAEETQYF. CDR3 nucleotide sequence: TGTGCCAGTAGTATGGGACAGGGGGCTGAAGAGACCCAGTACTTC.

This clone was counted once. The chain joins TRBV29-1 to TRBJ1-1, with D perhaps matching TRBD1 (5 bases). The CDR3 extends over 16 amino acids. Trimming stripped 3 bases from V and 0 bases from J, with 17 bases between. CDR1 is SQVTM and CDR2 is ANQGSEA in the germline V gene. The CDR3 region is CSVELGGSTMNTEAFF. The CDR3 DNA reads TGCAGCGTTGAGTTGGGGGGAAGTACTATGAACACTGAAGCTTTCTTT.

The chain combines TRBV6-6 with TRBJ1-2, with D possibly being TRBD1 (6 bases). The CDR3 is 13 residues long. CDR1 and CDR2 from the germline V gene are MNHNY and SVGAGI (reference sequence). V lost 2 bases and J 8 bases, leaving 12 bases between the germline ends. In nucleotides, the CDR3 is TGTGCCAGCAGTTACGCAACAGGGCACGGCTACACCTTC. Amino acid sequence: CASSYATGHGYTF.